This entry lists 29 T cell receptor beta chains sequenced from one sample in a study of T cells in Graves' hyperthyroidism and ophthalmopathy (dated by TCRdb to between 2018 and 2021). Receptor libraries were prepared by multiplex PCR. The run used an Illumina HiSeq 2000. The TCR beta CDR3 regions were amplified from the RNA transcripts. A first-round RT-PCR of the TCR CDR3 used the HTBI primer set with the Qiagen OneStep RT-PCR kit. TCRdb trimmed the raw reads at Q25, called clones with MiXCR and kept productive beta chains. Every entry covers one CDR3 protein and lists the most common genes and DNA from its rows. The sample has hundreds of thousands of distinct CDR3 sequences on record, approximately 15% of them singletons. The ten most abundant clones make up about a quarter of the sample. Input material: blood. The receptors originated from a woman aged 18 to 35 with Graves' hyperthyroidism that later progressed to Graves' ophthalmopathy.

The chain employs TRBV12-3 or TRBV12-4 and TRBJ1-2; TRBD1 is a possible D gene (6 bases). This CDR3 comprises 16 residues. Trimming removed 1 base at V and 8 bases at J, with 20 bases between. CDR3 nucleotides: TGTGCCAGCAGTTTAGATGGCCCGGCCAGGGGCGGCGGCTACACCTTC. This gives the protein CASSLDGPARGGGYTF.

This clonotype was observed at least ten times. The chain couples TRBV18 to TRBJ2-1; no firm D call. V was shortened by 0 bases and J by 0 bases, with 9 bases between the two germline ends. Germline V lookup: CDR1 KGHSH, CDR2 LQKENI. CDR3 size: 16 residues. CDR3 in amino acids: CASSPPIVPSYNEQFF. In DNA, the CDR3 is TGTGCCAGCTCACCACCGATAGTCCCCTCCTACAATGAGCAGTTCTTC.

This clonotype was counted ten times or more. The chain recombines TRBV9 with TRBJ2-1, with 7 nucleotides matching TRBD1. The germline gives CDR1 SGDLS, CDR2 YYNGEE. With 0 bases clipped from V and 1 base from J, the junction kept 1 base outside the gene matches. This CDR3 comprises 15 residues. This chain's CDR3 is CASSVAGGSYNEQFF. DNA for the CDR3: TGTGCCAGCAGCGTAGCAGGGGGTTCCTACAATGAGCAGTTCTTC. The complete variable domain, with remaining parts taken from reference TRBV9 and TRBJ2-1, reads DSGVTQTPKHLITATGQRVTLRCSPRSGDLSVYWYQQSLDQGLQFLIQYYNGEERAKGNILERFSAQQFPDLHSELNLSSLELGDSALYFCASSVAGGSYNEQFFGPGTRLTVL.

Only a few counts were recorded for this clonotype. The V call is TRBV24-1, the J call TRBJ2-1; weak D call: TRBD2 (5 bases). The CDR3 totals 17 residues. The V gene lost 1 base and the J gene lost 1 base, with 13 bases spanning the gap. Germline V gene data show CDR1 as KGHDR and CDR2 as SFDVKD. The CDR3 DNA sequence: TGTGCCACCAGTGATTTAGACGGGATAGGGTCCTACAATGAGCAGTTCTTC. It translates to CATSDLDGIGSYNEQFF.

This clonotype was detected ten times or more. V usage is TRBV6-2 or TRBV6-3 and J usage is TRBJ2-1, with D unclear. Looked up from germline, CDR1 is MNHEY and CDR2 is SVGEGT. There are 12 residues in the CDR3. The V end was cut by 0 bases, the J end by 7 bases, with 4 bases between. This CDR3 is CASSYSRNEQFF. The CDR3 bases are TGTGCCAGCAGTTACTCGCGAAATGAGCAGTTCTTC.

The sample holds many counts of this clonotype. The V and J genes are TRBV11-2 and TRBJ1-6, with D possibly being TRBD1 (5 bases). This CDR3 comprises 17 residues. With 5 bases removed from V and 0 bases from J, the gap between germline ends came to 14 bases. Germline CDR1 and CDR2: SGHAT and FQNNGV. CDR3 residues: CASSPWGRSSYNSPLHF. CDR3 DNA: TGTGCCAGCAGCCCTTGGGGGAGGAGCTCCTATAATTCACCCCTCCACTTT.

This clonotype was recorded at least ten times. V gene TRBV27 combines with J gene TRBJ2-1, with 12 positions matching TRBD2. The CDR3 runs to 15 residues. Germline trimming cut 3 bases from V and 9 bases from J; bases unmatched to any gene: 6. Germline-derived CDR1 and CDR2 are MNHEY and SMNVEV (reference sequence). CDR3 DNA: TGTGCCAGCAGTTTGCAGCTAGCGGGAGGGAGTGAGCAGTTCTTC. This gives the protein CASSLQLAGGSEQFF.

This clonotype was seen many times. This chain connects TRBV5-4 to TRBJ2-2, with a tentative D call TRBD2 (6 bases). The CDR3 is 14 residues long. Germline V lookup: CDR1 SGHNT, CDR2 YYREEE (reference sequence). V lost 0 bases, J lost 4 bases, and 7 bases lay in between. The CDR3 here is CASSLVEGTGELFF. CDR3 coding DNA: TGTGCCAGCAGCTTGGTGGAGGGCACCGGGGAGCTGTTTTTT.

There are many counts of this clonotype. CDR3 protein: CASSFGIPGDYGYTF. The CDR3, as DNA: TGTGCCAGCAGTTTTGGGATACCCGGAGACTATGGCTACACCTTC. The chain combines TRBV12-3 or TRBV12-4 with TRBJ1-2, with D unresolved. The CDR3 covers 15 residues. Trimming pared 3 bases from V and 3 bases from J, leaving 14 bases between.

This clonotype was recorded many times. One end of the junction fails to match germline, which may point to a read error. The chain is built from TRBV7-7 and TRBJ2-5; D may correspond to TRBD1 or TRBD2 (6 bases each). The CDR3 extends over 16 amino acids. The V gene's germline CDR1 is SSHAT and CDR2 FNYEAQ (reference sequence). CDR3: CASSLGRTVGGETQYF. CDR3 nucleotide sequence: TGTGCTAGCAGCTTAGGAAGGACAGTGGGAGGAGAGACCCAGTACTTC. Based on the CDR3 plus reference TRBV7-7 and TRBJ2-5, the full variable domain is GAGVSQSPRYKVTKRGQDVTLRCDPISSHATLYWYQQALGQGPEFLTYFNYEAQPDKSGLPSDRFSAERPEGSISTLTIQRTEQRDSAMYRCASSLGRTVGGETQYFGPGTRLLVL.

The V and J genes are TRBV10-1 and TRBJ2-1; D call uncertain. CDR3 size: 14 residues. The V and J ends lost 4 bases and 8 bases respectively, with 15 bases between them. Germline V lookup: CDR1 WNHNN, CDR2 SYGVQD (reference sequence). CDR3 sequence: CASSGATGPDEQFF. In DNA form, the CDR3 reads TGCGCCAGCAGTGGAGCGACTGGTCCCGATGAGCAGTTCTTC.

This rearrangement joins TRBV19 to TRBJ2-1; D may match TRBD1 or TRBD2 (5 bases each). Germline-derived CDR1 and CDR2 are LNHDA and SQIVND (reference sequence). The CDR3 has 13 amino acids. Trimming took off 11 bases at V and 10 bases at J, with 21 bases between the two ends. The CDR3 protein is CASAERGSLEQFF. As DNA, the CDR3 is TGTGCCTCCGCGGAGAGGGGATCTTTGGAGCAGTTCTTC.

In its sample, this clonotype was seen a few times. The J gene is TRBJ2-2, the V gene TRBV18, with D unresolved. Germline V lookup: CDR1 KGHSH, CDR2 LQKENI. Trimming removed 2 bases at V and 0 bases at J, with 4 bases between. The CDR3 covers 14 residues. CDR3 sequence: CASSPGTNTGELFF. The CDR3 DNA sequence: TGTGCCAGCTCACCAGGGACGAACACCGGGGAGCTGTTTTTT.

This clonotype was detected a few times. The rearrangement joins TRBV5-1 to TRBJ2-7; no clear D. The V end lost 1 base, the J end lost 0 bases, and 11 bases lay between the germline ends. CDR1 is SGHRS and CDR2 is YFSETQ in the germline V gene. The CDR3 runs to 15 residues. CDR3 nucleotides: TGCGCCAGCAGCTTGTTGAGACCGAGCTCCTACGAGCAGTACTTC. This translates into CASSLLRPSSYEQYF.

This clonotype was recorded many times. The chain couples TRBV28 to TRBJ1-5; D remains unclear. This CDR3 has 15 amino acids. Germline loops: CDR1 MDHEN, CDR2 SYDVKM. V was trimmed by 2 bases and J by 1 base, leaving 9 bases between them. CDR3 coding DNA: TGTGCCAGCAGTTTAATCGGTAGGAGCAATCAGCCCCAGCATTTT. It is translated as CASSLIGRSNQPQHF.

This clonotype was observed a handful of times. The chain links TRBV20-1 to TRBJ2-1; D possibly corresponds to TRBD2 (5 bases). The CDR3 spans 14 residues. From germline, CDR1 is DFQATT and CDR2 SNEGSKA (reference sequence). V lost 3 bases to trimming and J lost 0 bases, with 9 bases between them. The CDR3 nucleotides are TGCAGTGCTAGTACGGGGAGCTCCTACAATGAGCAGTTCTTC. Translation: CSASTGSSYNEQFF.

The V gene is TRBV19, the J gene TRBJ2-7, with TRBD2 identical over 15 bases. Trimming at V came to 1 base and at J to 0 bases, leaving 7 bases not matched to a gene. There are 19 residues in the CDR3. CDR1 and CDR2 from the germline V gene are LNHDA and SQIVND (reference sequence). This CDR3 is CASSIGPGLAGGPSYEQYF. As DNA, the CDR3 is TGTGCCAGTAGTATAGGGCCAGGACTAGCGGGAGGGCCCTCCTACGAGCAGTACTTC.

At least ten counts were recorded for this clonotype. The V call is TRBV6-2 or TRBV6-3, the J call TRBJ2-1; 10 bases match TRBD2. CDR1 and CDR2 from the germline V gene are MNHEY and SVGEGT. CDR3 size: 16 residues. V lost 5 bases and J lost 7; bases outside the gene matches: 11. CDR3 amino acids: CASSPRVSGRRNEQFF. CDR3 DNA sequence: TGTGCCAGCAGTCCCCGAGTTAGCGGGAGGCGGAATGAGCAGTTCTTC.

This clonotype was seen many times. The chain combines TRBV27 with TRBJ1-5; D gene unclear. Trimming removed 2 bases at V and 3 bases at J, with 8 bases between. In germline, CDR1 is MNHEY, CDR2 SMNVEV (reference sequence). The CDR3 consists of 14 residues. CDR3 nucleotide sequence: TGTGCCAGCAGTTTACGGGCCGTCAATCAGCCCCAGCATTTT. Translating gives CASSLRAVNQPQHF.

The chain joins TRBV20-1 to TRBJ2-2, with D tentatively TRBD2 (6 bases). The CDR3 extends over 17 amino acids. Trimming shortened V by 0 bases and J by 4 bases, and 18 bases separated the two germline ends. Germline loops: CDR1 DFQATT, CDR2 SNEGSKA (reference sequence). The CDR3 is CSARDLLAEDATGELFF. In nucleotides, the CDR3 is TGCAGTGCTAGAGATCTTTTAGCGGAGGACGCCACCGGGGAGCTGTTTTTT.

There are many counts of this clonotype. The chain has TRBV6-2 or TRBV6-3 and TRBJ1-1; D possibly corresponds to TRBD1 (5 bases). The CDR3 totals 14 residues. V lost 4 bases and J 1 base, leaving 10 bases between the germline ends. Germline V gene data show CDR1 as MNHEY and CDR2 as SVGEGT. Written as DNA, the CDR3 is TGTGCCAGCAGTTGGACATCGGCGAACACTGAAGCTTTCTTT. Amino acids: CASSWTSANTEAFF.

This clonotype has only a few counts. The CDR3 protein is CASSLDLGQGAQPQHF. The CDR3 nucleotides are TGTGCCAGCAGCTTAGATCTGGGACAGGGGGCTCAGCCCCAGCATTTT. This chain connects TRBV11-3 to TRBJ1-5; 12 bases agree with TRBD1. Germline V lookup: CDR1 SGHNT, CDR2 YENEEA. Germline trimming cut 0 bases from V and 6 bases from J; bases unmatched to any gene: 3. CDR3 length equals 16 residues.

This clonotype was picked up many times. V and J are TRBV7-8 and TRBJ1-1; 9 nucleotides match TRBD1. Germline trimming cut 6 bases from V and 7 bases from J; bases unmatched to any gene: 15. Per germline, CDR1 SGHVS and CDR2 FQNEAQ. The length of the CDR3 is 16 residues. The CDR3 nucleotides read TGTGCCAGCAGTTCACAGGGGGCGGGAAGAGATTATGAAGCTTTCTTT. Translated: CASSSQGAGRDYEAFF.

For this clonotype: With a much larger clone just one base away, this may be a read error. The chain employs TRBV11-2 and TRBJ2-5; TRBD2 might be the D (5 bases). In germline, CDR1 is SGHAT, CDR2 FQNNGV. Trimming removed 0 bases from V and 10 bases from J, with 24 bases in between. This CDR3 comprises 17 residues. The CDR3 nucleotides read TGTGCCAGCAGCTTAGATCGCGCGGTACTCGGAGGATCGGACCAGTACTTC. Translated, it gives CASSLDRAVLGGSDQYF.

The chain recombines TRBV5-1 with TRBJ2-7; D uncertain. The V gene lost 1 base and the J gene lost 7 bases, with 12 bases spanning the gap. The CDR3 extends over 13 amino acids. Germline CDR1 and CDR2: SGHRS and YFSETQ. CDR3 DNA sequence: TGCGCCAGCAGCTTGTTTAGTGGGTGGGAGCAGTACTTC. This sequence encodes CASSLFSGWEQYF.

This clonotype has at least ten counts. CDR3 nucleotide sequence: TGTGCCAGCAGGGACTTCCAGGACCATGAGCAGTTCTTC. Its protein is CASRDFQDHEQFF. The chain combines TRBV2 with TRBJ2-1; perhaps TRBD2 as D (5 bases). CDR3 size: 13 residues. The germline V gene encodes CDR1 SNHLY and CDR2 FYNNEI. V lost 6 bases to trimming and J lost 8 bases, with 14 bases between them.

This clonotype was observed many times. The rearrangement joins TRBV27 to TRBJ2-7; no reliable D call. The CDR3 has 13 amino acids. From germline, CDR1 is MNHEY and CDR2 SMNVEV (reference sequence). Trimming took off 8 bases at V and 1 base at J, with 12 bases between the two ends. The CDR3 here is CASGDGRSYEQYF. CDR3 DNA sequence: TGTGCCAGCGGCGACGGACGTTCCTACGAGCAGTACTTC.

This chain links TRBV4-2 with TRBJ2-6; 9 nucleotides align to TRBD1. V gave up 5 bases and J gave up 0 bases; unmatched junction bases: 2. The V gene's germline CDR1 is LGHNA and CDR2 YNFKEQ. The CDR3 runs 16 residues. CDR3 sequence (DNA): TGTGCCAGCAGCGAGACAGGGGGCTCTGGGGCCAACGTCCTGACTTTC. It encodes CASSETGGSGANVLTF.

This clonotype was seen more than once but under ten times. The chain couples TRBV7-2 to TRBJ2-3, with 10 bases lining up with TRBD2. The CDR3 sequence is 17 residues long. V dropped 3 bases and J dropped 5; count of bases not matched to a gene: 11. Germline V gene sequence: CDR1 SGHTA, CDR2 FQGNSA. The CDR3 coding sequence is TGTGCCAGCAGCTTGGCTAGCGGGAGAATCTCAAAAGATACGCAGTATTTT. It translates to CASSLASGRISKDTQYF. The full variable domain, rest sourced from reference TRBV7-2 and TRBJ2-3, is GAGVSQSPSNKVTEKGKDVELRCDPISGHTALYWYRQSLGQGLEFLIYFQGNSAPDKSGLPSDRFSAERTGGSVSTLTIQRTQQEDSAVYLCASSLASGRISKDTQYFGPGTRLTVL.